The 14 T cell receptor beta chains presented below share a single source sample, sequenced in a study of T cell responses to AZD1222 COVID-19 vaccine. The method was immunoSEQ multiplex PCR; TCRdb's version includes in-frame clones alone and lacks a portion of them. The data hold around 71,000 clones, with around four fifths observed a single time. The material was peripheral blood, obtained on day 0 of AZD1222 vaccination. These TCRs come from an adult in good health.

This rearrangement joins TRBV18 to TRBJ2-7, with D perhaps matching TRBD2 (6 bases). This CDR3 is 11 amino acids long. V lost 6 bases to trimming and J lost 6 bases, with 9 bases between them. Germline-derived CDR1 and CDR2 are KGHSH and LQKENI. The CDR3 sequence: CASSRLGEQYF. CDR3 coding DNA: TGTGCCAGCTCGCGACTAGGCGAGCAGTACTTC.

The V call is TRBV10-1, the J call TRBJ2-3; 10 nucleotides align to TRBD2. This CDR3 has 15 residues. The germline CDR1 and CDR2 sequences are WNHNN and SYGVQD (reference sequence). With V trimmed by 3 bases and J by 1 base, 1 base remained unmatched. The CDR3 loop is CASSEAGGGTDTQYF. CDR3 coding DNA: TGCGCCAGCAGTGAAGCGGGAGGGGGCACAGATACGCAGTATTTT.

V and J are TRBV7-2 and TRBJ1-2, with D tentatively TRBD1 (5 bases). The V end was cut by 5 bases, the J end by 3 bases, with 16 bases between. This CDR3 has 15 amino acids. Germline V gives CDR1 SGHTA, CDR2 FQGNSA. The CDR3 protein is CASSPRGGADYGYTF. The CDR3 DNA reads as TGTGCCAGCAGCCCCCGGGGAGGGGCTGACTATGGCTACACCTTC.

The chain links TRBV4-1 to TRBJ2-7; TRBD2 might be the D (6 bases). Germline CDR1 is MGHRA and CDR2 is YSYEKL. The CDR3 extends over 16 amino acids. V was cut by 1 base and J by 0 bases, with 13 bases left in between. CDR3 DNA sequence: TGCGCCAGCAGCCAAGCGGTGGGAGGCGACTCCTACGAGCAGTACTTC. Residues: CASSQAVGGDSYEQYF.

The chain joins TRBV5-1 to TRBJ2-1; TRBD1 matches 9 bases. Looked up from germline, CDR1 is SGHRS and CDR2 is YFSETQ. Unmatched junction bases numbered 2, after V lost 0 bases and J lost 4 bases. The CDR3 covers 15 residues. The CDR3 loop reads CASSLAGQGYNEQFF. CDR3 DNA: TGCGCCAGCAGCTTGGCGGGACAGGGTTACAATGAGCAGTTCTTC. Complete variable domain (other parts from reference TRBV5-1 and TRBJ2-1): KAGVTQTPRYLIKTRGQQVTLSCSPISGHRSVSWYQQTPGQGLQFLFEYFSETQRNKGNFPGRFSGRQFSNSRSEMNVSTLELGDSALYLCASSLAGQGYNEQFFGPGTRLTVL.

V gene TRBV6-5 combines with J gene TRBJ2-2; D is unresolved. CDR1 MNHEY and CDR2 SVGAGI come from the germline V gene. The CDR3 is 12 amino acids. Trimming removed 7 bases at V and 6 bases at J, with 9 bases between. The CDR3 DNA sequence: TGTGCCAGCAACGGCGGATCCGGGGAGCTGTTTTTT. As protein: CASNGGSGELFF.

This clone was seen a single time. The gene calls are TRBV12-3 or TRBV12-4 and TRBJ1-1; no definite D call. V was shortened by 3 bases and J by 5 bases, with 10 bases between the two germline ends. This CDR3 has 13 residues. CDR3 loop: CASSFNGGTEAFF. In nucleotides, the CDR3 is TGTGCCAGCAGTTTTAACGGTGGAACTGAAGCTTTCTTT.

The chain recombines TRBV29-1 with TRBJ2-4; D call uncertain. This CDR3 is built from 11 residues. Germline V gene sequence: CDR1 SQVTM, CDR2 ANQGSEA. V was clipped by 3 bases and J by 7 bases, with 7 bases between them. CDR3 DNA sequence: TGCAGCGTTGATAAGGGTAACATTCAGTACTTC. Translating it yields CSVDKGNIQYF.

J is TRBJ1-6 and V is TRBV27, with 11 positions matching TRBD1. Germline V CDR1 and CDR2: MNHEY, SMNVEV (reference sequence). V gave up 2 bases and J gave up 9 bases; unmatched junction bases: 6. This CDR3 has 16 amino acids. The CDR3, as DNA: TGTGCCAGCAGTTTAAGGACAGGGGGCCAAGTTTCACCCCTCCACTTT. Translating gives CASSLRTGGQVSPLHF.

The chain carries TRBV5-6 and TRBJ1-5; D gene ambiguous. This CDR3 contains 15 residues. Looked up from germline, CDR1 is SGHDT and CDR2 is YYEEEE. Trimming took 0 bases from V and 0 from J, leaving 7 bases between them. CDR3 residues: CASSLGLSSNQPQHF. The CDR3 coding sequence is TGTGCCAGCAGCTTGGGGCTTTCTAGCAATCAGCCCCAGCATTTT.

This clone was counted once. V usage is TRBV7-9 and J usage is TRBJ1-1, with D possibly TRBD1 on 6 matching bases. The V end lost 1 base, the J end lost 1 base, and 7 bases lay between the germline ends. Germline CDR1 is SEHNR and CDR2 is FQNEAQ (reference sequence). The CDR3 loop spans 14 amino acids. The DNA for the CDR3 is TGTGCCAGCAGCTTAGGACAGGCGAACACTGAAGCTTTCTTT. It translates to CASSLGQANTEAFF. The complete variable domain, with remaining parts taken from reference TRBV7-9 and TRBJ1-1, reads DTGVSQNPRHKITKRGQNVTFRCDPISEHNRLYWYRQTLGQGPEFLTYFQNEAQLEKSRLLSDRFSAERPKGSFSTLEIQRTEQGDSAMYLCASSLGQANTEAFFGQGTRLTVV.

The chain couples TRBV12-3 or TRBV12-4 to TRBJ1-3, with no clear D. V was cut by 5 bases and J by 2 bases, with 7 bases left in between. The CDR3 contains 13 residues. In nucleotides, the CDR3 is TGTGCCAGCAGTCCCGGTCCTGGAAACACCATATATTTT. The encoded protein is CASSPGPGNTIYF.

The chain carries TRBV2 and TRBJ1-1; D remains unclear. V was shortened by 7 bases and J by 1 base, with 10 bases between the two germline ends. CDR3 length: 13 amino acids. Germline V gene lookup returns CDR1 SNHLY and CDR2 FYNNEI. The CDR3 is CASTPPGNTEAFF. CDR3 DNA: TGTGCCAGCACCCCGCCGGGGAACACTGAAGCTTTCTTT.

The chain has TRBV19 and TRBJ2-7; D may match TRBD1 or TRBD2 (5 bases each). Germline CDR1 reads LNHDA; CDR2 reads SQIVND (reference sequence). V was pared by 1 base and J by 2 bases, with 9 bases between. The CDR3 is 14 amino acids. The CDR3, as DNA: TGTGCCAGTAGTATAGGTACGGGACCCTACGAGCAGTACTTC. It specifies CASSIGTGPYEQYF.